This T cell receptor beta chain was retrieved from a study of cytomegalovirus exposure and HLA in healthy donors. The V gene's germline CDR1 is MNHEY and CDR2 SVGAGI. The CDR3 runs to 12 residues. V dropped 8 bases and J dropped 6 bases, with 13 bases sitting between them. The primer mix had 60 Vbeta and 13 Jbeta primers. Here immunoSEQ multiplex PCR was the method, and the copy in TCRdb shows in-frame clones only, minus some. The sample lists 100,000 to 150,000 clones, over 9.5% seen once, with 4.6% in the top ten. Input material: PBMCs. This rearrangement joins TRBV6-5 to TRBJ1-2, with a possible D match to TRBD1 (5 bases). This TCR was sampled from a woman younger than 30 in good health and CMV-seropositive. The CDR3 region has the DNA TGTGCCAGCCGACAGAGAAGCCATGGCTACACCTTC. Its translation is CASRQRSHGYTF.